These 2 T cell receptor beta chains originate from one sample sequenced in a study of Graves' ophthalmopathy and Graves' hyperthyroidism. CDR3 regions of TCR beta were amplified from RNA transcripts. An opening RT-PCR round employed HTBI primers and preceded a second-round multiplex PCR. TCRdb independently ran MiXCR on the multiplex PCR reads; one entry per CDR3 protein. This sample has fewer than 400,000 distinct CDR3 sequences, with about 18% found just once. The sequencing input was peripheral blood. The receptors originated from a woman under 30 with Graves' ophthalmopathy.

This clonotype has at least ten counts. J is TRBJ1-6 and V is TRBV6-1; 9 bases fit TRBD1. The CDR3 has 15 residues. Germline trimming cut 6 bases from V and 10 bases from J; bases unmatched to any gene: 10. Germline V gene data show CDR1 as MNHNS and CDR2 as SASEGT. The CDR3 DNA sequence: TGTGCCAGCAGGGACGGGACAGGGTTGGGGTCACCCCTCCACTTT. This gives the protein CASRDGTGLGSPLHF.

This clonotype appeared many times. This chain uses TRBV3-1 with TRBJ2-7, with a weak D call TRBD1 (5 bases). The CDR3 loop spans 12 amino acids. V lost 6 bases to trimming and J lost 4 bases, with 10 bases between them. Germline assignment: CDR1 LGHDT and CDR2 YNNKEL (reference sequence). The CDR3 region is CASSQGSYEQYF. Written as DNA, the CDR3 is TGTGCCAGCAGTCAGGGTAGTTACGAGCAGTACTTC.